The 30 T cell receptor beta chains below were found in one sample sequenced in a study of OX40 agonist ivuxolimab in advanced cancers. The repertoire was sequenced with immunoSEQ multiplex PCR; TCRdb's copy has only in-frame clones and lacks some. Among roughly 100,000 clones listed, 85% to 90% were seen once. The source was CD4+ or CD8+ T cells sorted from blood, collected in a trial of the OX40 agonist ivuxolimab. The receptors were gathered from an adult with an advanced solid tumor such as melanoma, head and neck, liver or kidney cancer.

The chain has TRBV7-2 and TRBJ1-1; D is undetermined. Per the germline V gene, CDR1 is SGHTA and CDR2 is FQGNSA. Trimming pared 1 base from V and 0 bases from J, leaving 9 bases between. There are 15 residues in the CDR3. CDR3 coding DNA: TGTGCCAGCAGCTTAGGTCCGGGTATGAACACTGAAGCTTTCTTT. Translation gives CASSLGPGMNTEAFF. Combining the CDR3 with reference TRBV7-2 and TRBJ1-1 gives the whole variable domain GAGVSQSPSNKVTEKGKDVELRCDPISGHTALYWYRQSLGQGLEFLIYFQGNSAPDKSGLPSDRFSAERTGGSVSTLTIQRTQQEDSAVYLCASSLGPGMNTEAFFGQGTRLTVV.

The chain combines TRBV6-5 with TRBJ2-3; TRBD2 might be the D (6 bases). The germline V and J ends were trimmed by 0 bases and 3 bases, with 10 bases remaining between them. The CDR3 is 15 residues long. The germline V gene encodes CDR1 MNHEY and CDR2 SVGAGI. Here the CDR3 reads CASSYSGGVTDTQYF. The DNA of the CDR3 is TGTGCCAGCAGTTACTCGGGCGGGGTAACAGATACGCAGTATTTT.

The rearrangement joins TRBV5-5 to TRBJ1-1; no clear D. This CDR3 has 13 residues. Germline CDR1 and CDR2: SGHKS and YYEKEE (reference sequence). The V end lost 1 base, the J end lost 5 bases, and 9 bases lay between the germline ends. CDR3 nucleotide sequence: TGTGCCAGCAGCTTGTCCAGTAGGACTGAAGCTTTCTTT. Its translation is CASSLSSRTEAFF.

This chain joins TRBV25-1 and TRBJ2-7; possibly TRBD2 for D (6 bases). V lost 7 bases, J lost 2 bases, and 15 bases lay in between. The CDR3 runs to 14 residues. Germline-derived CDR1 and CDR2 are MGHDK and SYGVNS. The CDR3 DNA sequence: TGTGCCAGCATTTGGAAGCGGGCTACCTACGAGCAGTACTTC. This sequence encodes CASIWKRATYEQYF.

This chain links TRBV29-1 with TRBJ2-5, with TRBD1 identical over 8 bases. This CDR3 is 13 amino acids long. J gave up 7 bases and V 1 base, and 5 bases lay outside the gene matches. The germline V gene encodes CDR1 SQVTM and CDR2 ANQGSEA. In nucleotides, the CDR3 is TGCAGCGTTGAAGGACAGGGGCCGGGGACCCAGTACTTC. This gives the protein CSVEGQGPGTQYF.

This chain connects TRBV5-1 to TRBJ2-4; 11 bases fit TRBD1. The germline V gene encodes CDR1 SGHRS and CDR2 YFSETQ. V lost 4 bases and J lost 1; bases outside the gene matches: 4. CDR3 length: 16 amino acids. The chain's CDR3 is CASSAGQGAAKNIQYF. The DNA for the CDR3 is TGCGCCAGCAGCGCCGGACAGGGGGCGGCCAAAAACATTCAGTACTTC.

The rearrangement links TRBV7-9 to TRBJ1-1, with 9 positions matching TRBD1. Trimming took 1 base from V and 5 from J; bases not matched to a gene: 5. Germline lookup yields CDR1 SEHNR and CDR2 FQNEAQ (reference sequence). The CDR3 consists of 15 residues. The CDR3 bases are TGTGCCAGCAGCTTAGGTACAGGGGGCTTGACTGAAGCTTTCTTT. Amino acid sequence: CASSLGTGGLTEAFF.

The rearrangement uses TRBV5-6 and TRBJ1-2, with TRBD1 matching over 8 bases. The germline V gene has CDR1 SGHDT and CDR2 YYEEEE. The length of the CDR3 is 16 residues. The ends lost 0 bases at V and 5 bases at J; junction bases unmatched: 9. DNA of the CDR3: TGTGCCAGCAGCTTGGGCGGACAGGGTACTTTGTATGGCTACACCTTC. It codes for CASSLGGQGTLYGYTF.

V usage is TRBV18 and J usage is TRBJ2-5; D is unresolved. Trimming left V 3 bases short and J 0 bases short, with 8 bases between. Germline CDR1 reads KGHSH; CDR2 reads LQKENI. The CDR3 has 14 residues. For the CDR3, the DNA is TGTGCCAGCTCACCCCAGGCCTACCAAGAGACCCAGTACTTC. It is translated as CASSPQAYQETQYF.

This rearrangement joins TRBV12-5 to TRBJ2-7, with D hard to call. CDR1 and CDR2 (germline): LGHNT, FRNRAP. CDR3 length: 13 amino acids. Trimming took 7 bases from V and 3 from J, leaving 13 bases between them. The CDR3 region is CASAQGPYYEQYF. The CDR3 DNA sequence: TGTGCTAGTGCCCAAGGACCCTACTACGAGCAGTACTTC.

This clone is a singleton in its sample. This chain joins TRBV7-9 and TRBJ2-3, with D tentatively TRBD2 (5 bases). The ends were cut back, 4 bases at V and 0 bases at J, with 14 bases in the middle. The CDR3 totals 16 residues. The germline V gene has CDR1 SEHNR and CDR2 FQNEAQ (reference sequence). The CDR3 loop is CASSYRRGTSTDTQYF. For the CDR3, the DNA is TGTGCCAGCAGCTACAGACGGGGAACTAGCACAGATACGCAGTATTTT. The full variable domain, rest sourced from reference TRBV7-9 and TRBJ2-3, is DTGVSQNPRHKITKRGQNVTFRCDPISEHNRLYWYRQTLGQGPEFLTYFQNEAQLEKSRLLSDRFSAERPKGSFSTLEIQRTEQGDSAMYLCASSYRRGTSTDTQYFGPGTRLTVL.

The V and J genes are TRBV7-8 and TRBJ2-1; TRBD1 matches 7 bases. CDR1 SGHVS and CDR2 FQNEAQ come from the germline V gene. CDR3 size: 14 residues. Germline trimming cut 5 bases from V and 6 bases from J; bases unmatched to any gene: 7. Here the CDR3 reads CASSLIYRGNEQFF. DNA for the CDR3: TGTGCCAGCAGCCTTATTTACAGGGGCAATGAGCAGTTCTTC. The full variable domain, rest sourced from reference TRBV7-8 and TRBJ2-1, is GAGVSQSPRYKVAKRGQDVALRCDPISGHVSLFWYQQALGQGPEFLTYFQNEAQLDKSGLPSDRFFAERPEGSVSTLKIQRTQQEDSAVYLCASSLIYRGNEQFFGPGTRLTVL.

V is TRBV7-2 and J is TRBJ2-2; 12 bases match TRBD2. The J segment lost 5 bases and the V segment lost 5 bases, leaving 3 bases of the junction unmatched. The germline CDR1 and CDR2 sequences are SGHTA and FQGNSA. The CDR3 loop spans 15 amino acids. CDR3 sequence: CASSTGLAGTGELFF. The CDR3 bases are TGTGCCAGCAGCACAGGACTAGCGGGGACCGGGGAGCTGTTTTTT. Using reference TRBV7-2 and TRBJ2-2 for the parts outside the CDR3, the full variable domain is GAGVSQSPSNKVTEKGKDVELRCDPISGHTALYWYRQSLGQGLEFLIYFQGNSAPDKSGLPSDRFSAERTGGSVSTLTIQRTQQEDSAVYLCASSTGLAGTGELFFGEGSRLTVL.

The chain couples TRBV5-4 to TRBJ2-5, with 7 bases identical to TRBD2. This CDR3 has 14 residues. The junction had 7 bases not matched to a gene; V was cut back by 4 bases and J by 4 bases. Germline V lookup: CDR1 SGHNT, CDR2 YYREEE (reference sequence). DNA of the CDR3: TGTGCCAGCAGCCAACTAGCGTCTCGAGAGACCCAGTACTTC. Translated, it gives CASSQLASRETQYF.

The chain joins TRBV18 to TRBJ2-1; D possibly matches TRBD1 or TRBD2 (5 bases each). The CDR3 has 16 residues. Germline loops: CDR1 KGHSH, CDR2 LQKENI. Deletions cut 3 bases from V and 6 bases from J, with 18 bases between. The CDR3 reads CASSPKLGRGSNEQFF. The CDR3 nucleotides are TGTGCCAGCTCACCGAAGTTGGGGCGCGGGTCCAATGAGCAGTTCTTC.

The chain uses TRBV9 and TRBJ2-1, with 7 bases fitting TRBD2. There are 16 residues in the CDR3. V lost 1 base, J lost 0 bases, and 4 bases stayed unmatched. In germline, CDR1 is SGDLS, CDR2 YYNGEE. CDR3 DNA: TGTGCCAGCAGCGTATGGGGGGGAAGCTCCTACAATGAGCAGTTCTTC. It translates to CASSVWGGSSYNEQFF.

The chain uses TRBV19 and TRBJ1-5; the match to TRBD1 covers 8 bases. This CDR3 spans 14 amino acids. V shed 5 bases, J shed 7 bases, and the junction held 7 bases outside the gene matches. Germline assignment: CDR1 LNHDA and CDR2 SQIVND (reference sequence). As DNA, the CDR3 is TGTGCCAGTAGTGTACCCAGGGGGCAGCAGCCCCAGCATTTT. This gives the protein CASSVPRGQQPQHF. The whole variable domain, remainder taken from reference TRBV19 and TRBJ1-5, is DGGITQSPKYLFRKEGQNVTLSCEQNLNHDAMYWYRQDPGQGLRLIYYSQIVNDFQKGDIAEGYSVSREKKESFPLTVTSAQKNPTAFYLCASSVPRGQQPQHFGDGTRLSIL.

This chain uses TRBV13 with TRBJ1-3; unclear D gene. The CDR3 has 14 residues. The germline gives CDR1 PRHDT, CDR2 FYEKMQ (reference sequence). Trimming took 1 base from V and 3 from J, leaving 7 bases between them. The CDR3 nucleotides read TGTGCCAGCAGCTTAGAGAGGTTTGGAAACACCATATATTTT. Amino acids: CASSLERFGNTIYF.

The chain has TRBV19 and TRBJ2-1; 10 bases agree with TRBD2. V trimming: 5 bases; J trimming: 6 bases; junction bases outside the gene matches: 7. Germline CDR1 reads LNHDA; CDR2 reads SQIVND (reference sequence). The CDR3 extends over 15 amino acids. DNA of the CDR3: TGTGCCAGTAGTCTCAGCGGGAGGGCCGGCAATGAGCAGTTCTTC. Translated: CASSLSGRAGNEQFF.

The genes are TRBV19 and TRBJ1-1; D gene ambiguous. In germline, CDR1 is LNHDA, CDR2 SQIVND (reference sequence). This CDR3 has 13 amino acids. The V end lost 7 bases, the J end lost 3 bases, and 12 bases lay between the germline ends. This chain's CDR3 is CASTGRDYTEAFF. CDR3 bases: TGTGCCAGTACGGGCAGAGACTACACTGAAGCTTTCTTT. Together with reference TRBV19 and TRBJ1-1, the CDR3 gives the full variable domain: DGGITQSPKYLFRKEGQNVTLSCEQNLNHDAMYWYRQDPGQGLRLIYYSQIVNDFQKGDIAEGYSVSREKKESFPLTVTSAQKNPTAFYLCASTGRDYTEAFFGQGTRLTVV.

The genes are TRBV6-6 and TRBJ2-1; TRBD2 aligns across 7 bases. Per germline, CDR1 MNHNY and CDR2 SVGAGI (reference sequence). V trimming: 8 bases; J trimming: 10 bases; junction bases outside the gene matches: 2. The CDR3 sequence is 10 residues long. CDR3: CASGRDEQFF. Written as DNA, the CDR3 is TGTGCCAGCGGGAGGGACGAGCAGTTCTTC.

This clone was seen a single time. The chain joins TRBV18 to TRBJ2-1, with 9 bases identical to TRBD2. Germline V gene data show CDR1 as KGHSH and CDR2 as LQKENI. The CDR3 is made up of 15 amino acids. Trimming removed 4 bases from V and 8 bases from J; junction bases left unmatched: 9. The CDR3 sequence: CASSRAASGADEQFF. As DNA, the CDR3 is TGTGCCAGCTCACGGGCCGCTAGCGGGGCCGATGAGCAGTTCTTC.

As DNA, the CDR3 is TGTGCCAGCTCCAGGGATTCAAGGAACACTGAAGCTTTCTTT. As protein: CASSRDSRNTEAFF. This rearrangement joins TRBV27 to TRBJ1-1; a weak D match, TRBD1 (5 bases). V lost 8 bases and J lost 1, with 14 bases in between. CDR1 is MNHEY and CDR2 is SMNVEV in the germline V gene (reference sequence). The CDR3 totals 14 residues.

The V call is TRBV5-4, the J call TRBJ2-1, with TRBD2 matching over 11 bases. Germline CDR1 is SGHNT and CDR2 is YYREEE (reference sequence). The CDR3 has 14 amino acids. V lost 4 bases, J lost 7 bases, and 4 bases stayed unmatched. CDR3 DNA sequence: TGTGCCAGCAGCGCACTAGCGGGAGTGAATGAGCAGTTCTTC. The encoded protein is CASSALAGVNEQFF.

This clone has just one count. V is TRBV30 and J is TRBJ2-6; maybe TRBD1 (6 bases). There are 13 residues in the CDR3. V dropped 5 bases and J dropped 4 bases, with 9 bases sitting between them. The V gene's germline CDR1 is GTSNPN and CDR2 SVGIG (reference sequence). The chain's CDR3 is CAWDTGGANVLTF. The CDR3 region has the DNA TGTGCCTGGGACACAGGGGGGGCCAACGTCCTGACTTTC.

The CDR3 region is CASSQGLGLNTEAFF. In DNA, the CDR3 is TGTGCCAGCAGCCAAGGACTAGGGTTGAACACTGAAGCTTTCTTT. This chain joins TRBV14 and TRBJ1-1; D gene unclear. Germline CDR1 and CDR2: SGHDN and FVKESK. The CDR3 has 15 residues. Trimming took off 1 base at V and 0 bases at J, with 9 bases between the two ends.

The sample holds a few counts of this clone. J is TRBJ1-5 and V is TRBV7-2; TRBD1 matches 8 bases. The germline V gene encodes CDR1 SGHTA and CDR2 FQGNSA. V shed 5 bases and J 4 bases; nucleotides not matched to a gene: 10. This CDR3 has 16 residues. Here the CDR3 reads CASSATGGPSNQPQHF. In DNA form, the CDR3 reads TGTGCCAGCAGCGCCACAGGGGGTCCTAGTAATCAGCCCCAGCATTTT.

This clone was seen only once. The CDR3, as DNA: TGTGCCAGCAGCTTGTCACTACGGGAGGGGCCCTACGAGCAGTACTTC. It codes for CASSLSLREGPYEQYF. The chain employs TRBV5-6 and TRBJ2-7, with 8 nucleotides matching TRBD2. Germline values: CDR1 SGHDT, CDR2 YYEEEE. The V gene end was trimmed by 1 base and the J gene end by 2 bases; junction bases not matched to a gene: 8. The CDR3 has 16 amino acids.

The chain couples TRBV6-5 to TRBJ2-1; 11 bases map to TRBD2. CDR3 length equals 14 residues. CDR1 is MNHEY and CDR2 is SVGAGI in the germline V gene. The junction had 6 bases not matched to a gene; V was cut back by 2 bases and J by 12 bases. CDR3 bases: TGTGCCAGCAGTTACAGGCTAGCGGGGGGTGGGCAGTTCTTC. Its translation: CASSYRLAGGGQFF.

The chain uses TRBV19 and TRBJ2-1; D unclear. Trimming removed 0 bases from V and 7 bases from J, with 13 bases in between. Germline CDR1 is LNHDA and CDR2 is SQIVND (reference sequence). CDR3 size: 15 residues. CDR3 protein: CASSIDWSQVNEQFF. As DNA, the CDR3 is TGTGCCAGTAGTATAGACTGGTCTCAGGTAAATGAGCAGTTCTTC.